This TCR beta chain was sequenced during a study of T cell repertoires in cytomegalovirus infection. On the study more broadly: Well-studied HLA-B-restricted CMV epitopes were used in the study alongside recently identified HLA-C-restricted ones. Indications came from public TCR beta signatures; they pointed to CMV infection and to a matching HLA type. Whole-study findings and limits: Summed frequency of shared TCR beta families picked out CMV carriers who also had the relevant HLA. The response measured ex vivo was dominated by TCR beta clonotypes (HLA-C-restricted and CMV-specific).

The CDR3 contains 15 residues. V gave up 5 bases and J gave up 3 bases, with 16 bases separating them. CDR1 is SGHTA, CDR2 FQGNSA, per germline. This clonotype has a count of ten or more. Its target is unknown. A single record per CDR3 protein comes from TCRdb applying MiXCR to the reads. Of around 300,000 distinct CDR3 sequences listed, approximately 22% are singletons. The specimen was cultured PBMCs, collected from culture after CMV antigen stimulation. The sequence came from a human donor in good health (CMV status not recorded). Some clones in this sample may be carry-over from other donors' samples. V is TRBV7-2 and J is TRBJ1-1, with TRBD1 as a possible D gene (5 bases). The CDR3 DNA follows: TGTGCCAGCAGCCTGGCCTTCGGGGGAGACACTGAAGCTTTCTTT. Amino acid sequence: CASSLAFGGDTEAFF.